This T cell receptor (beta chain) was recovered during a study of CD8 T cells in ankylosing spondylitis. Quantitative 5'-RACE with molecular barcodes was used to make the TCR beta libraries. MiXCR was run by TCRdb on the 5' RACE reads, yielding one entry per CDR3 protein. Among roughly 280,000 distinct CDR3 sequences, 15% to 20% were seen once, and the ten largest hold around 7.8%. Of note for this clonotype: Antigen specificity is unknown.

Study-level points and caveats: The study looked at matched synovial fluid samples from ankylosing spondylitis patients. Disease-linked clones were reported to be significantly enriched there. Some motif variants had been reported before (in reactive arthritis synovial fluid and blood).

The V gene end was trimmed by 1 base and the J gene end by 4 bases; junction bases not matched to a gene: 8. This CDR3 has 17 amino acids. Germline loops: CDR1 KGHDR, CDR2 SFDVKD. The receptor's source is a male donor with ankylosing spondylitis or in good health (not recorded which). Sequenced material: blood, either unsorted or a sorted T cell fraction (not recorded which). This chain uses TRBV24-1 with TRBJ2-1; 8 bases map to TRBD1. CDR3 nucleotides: TGTGCCACCAGTGATTTTTCGGCAGGGGGCTTTTACAATGAGCAGTTCTTC. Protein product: CATSDFSAGGFYNEQFF.